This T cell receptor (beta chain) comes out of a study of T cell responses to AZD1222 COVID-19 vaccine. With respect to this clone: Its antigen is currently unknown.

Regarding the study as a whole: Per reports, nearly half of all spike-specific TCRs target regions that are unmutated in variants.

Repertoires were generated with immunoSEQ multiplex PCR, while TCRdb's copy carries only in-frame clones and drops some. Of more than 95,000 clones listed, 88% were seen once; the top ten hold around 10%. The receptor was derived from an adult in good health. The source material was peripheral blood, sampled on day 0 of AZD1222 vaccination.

The CDR3 protein is CASSSTWATRGNQPQHF. CDR3 nucleotide sequence: TGTGCCAGCAGTTCGACTTGGGCCACCAGAGGCAATCAGCCCCAGCATTTT. The rearrangement links TRBV27 to TRBJ1-5; the D is unclear. The CDR3 spans 17 residues. With 4 bases removed from V and 2 bases from J, the gap between germline ends came to 18 bases. From germline, CDR1 is MNHEY and CDR2 SMNVEV (reference sequence).